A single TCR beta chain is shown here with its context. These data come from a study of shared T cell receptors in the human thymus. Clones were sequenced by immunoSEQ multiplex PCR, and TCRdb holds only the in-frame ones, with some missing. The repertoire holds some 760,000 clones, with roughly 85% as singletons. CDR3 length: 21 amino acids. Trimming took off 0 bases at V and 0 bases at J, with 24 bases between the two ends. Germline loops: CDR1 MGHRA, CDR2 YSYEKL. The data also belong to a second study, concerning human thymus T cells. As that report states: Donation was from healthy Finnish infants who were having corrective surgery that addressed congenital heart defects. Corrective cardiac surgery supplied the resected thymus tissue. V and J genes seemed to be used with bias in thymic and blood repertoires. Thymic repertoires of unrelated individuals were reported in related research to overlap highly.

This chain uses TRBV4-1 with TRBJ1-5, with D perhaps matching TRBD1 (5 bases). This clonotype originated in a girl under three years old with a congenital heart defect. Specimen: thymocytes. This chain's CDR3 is CASSQEARRFSGGDSNQPQHF. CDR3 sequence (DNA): TGCGCCAGCAGCCAAGAGGCTCGCAGATTCTCGGGGGGGGATAGCAATCAGCCCCAGCATTTT.